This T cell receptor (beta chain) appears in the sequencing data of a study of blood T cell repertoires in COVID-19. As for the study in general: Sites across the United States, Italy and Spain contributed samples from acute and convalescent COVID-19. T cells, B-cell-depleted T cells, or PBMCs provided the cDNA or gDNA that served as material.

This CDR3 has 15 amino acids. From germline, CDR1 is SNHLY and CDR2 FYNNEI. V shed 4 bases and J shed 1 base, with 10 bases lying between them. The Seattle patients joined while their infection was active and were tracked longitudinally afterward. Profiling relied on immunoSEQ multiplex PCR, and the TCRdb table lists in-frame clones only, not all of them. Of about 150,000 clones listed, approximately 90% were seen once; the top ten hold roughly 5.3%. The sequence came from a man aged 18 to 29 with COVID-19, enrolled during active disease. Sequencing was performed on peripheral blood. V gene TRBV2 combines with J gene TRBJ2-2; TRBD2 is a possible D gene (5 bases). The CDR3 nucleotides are TGTGCCAGCAGTGTGAGGGCCTTGAACACCGGGGAGCTGTTTTTT. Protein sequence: CASSVRALNTGELFF.